The 25 T cell receptor beta chains presented below share a single source sample, sequenced in a study of T cell repertoires in cytomegalovirus infection. TCRdb recomputed calls from the reads with MiXCR, one row per CDR3 protein. Of 290,000 or so distinct CDR3 sequences listed, about 9.1% are singletons. Sequenced input: PBMCs. The receptors originated from a human donor in good health (CMV status not recorded). Some clones in this sample may be carry-over from other donors' samples.

This clonotype was counted ten times or more. The chain uses TRBV7-2 and TRBJ2-2; TRBD2 matches at 7 bases. Germline trimming cut 5 bases from V and 2 bases from J; bases unmatched to any gene: 17. Germline V gives CDR1 SGHTA, CDR2 FQGNSA. The length of the CDR3 is 19 residues. Here the CDR3 reads CASSKGPGGGLKNTGELFF. DNA of the CDR3: TGTGCCAGCAGCAAAGGACCAGGCGGGGGTCTCAAAAACACCGGGGAGCTGTTTTTT.

At least ten counts were recorded for this clonotype. This rearrangement joins TRBV20-1 to TRBJ2-3; 10 bases line up with TRBD2. Losses at the gene ends were 6 bases for V and 12 bases for J; bases not matched to a gene: 12. The CDR3 has 13 residues. Germline V gene lookup returns CDR1 DFQATT and CDR2 SNEGSKA (reference sequence). CDR3 nucleotide sequence: TGCAGTGCCCCCCCCGCGGAGCGGGGGGGCCAGTATTTT. Protein sequence: CSAPPAERGGQYF.

The J gene is TRBJ2-1, the V gene TRBV6-2 or TRBV6-3, with TRBD1 matching 8 bases. The CDR3 sequence is 14 residues long. The ends lost 6 bases at V and 7 bases at J; junction bases unmatched: 8. CDR1 and CDR2 from the germline V gene are MNHEY and SVGEGT. CDR3 in DNA: TGTGCCAGCAGCCAGGACAGGGTAGAGAATGAGCAGTTCTTC. It encodes CASSQDRVENEQFF.

This clonotype was detected many times. This chain connects TRBV5-5 to TRBJ1-1; 10 bases are a match to TRBD1. This CDR3 is 14 amino acids long. J lost 7 bases, V lost 3 bases, and 6 bases had no gene match. Germline-derived CDR1 and CDR2 are SGHKS and YYEKEE (reference sequence). The CDR3 sequence: CASSSPGQGFEAFF. In DNA, the CDR3 is TGTGCCAGCAGCTCTCCGGGACAGGGGTTTGAAGCTTTCTTT.

This clonotype was seen ten or more times. The rearrangement uses TRBV12-3 or TRBV12-4 and TRBJ2-7; 7 bases line up with TRBD2. The V segment lost 3 bases and the J segment 2 bases; nucleotides outside the gene matches: 4. The CDR3 covers 14 residues. The CDR3 loop reads CASSFPGGAYEQYF. CDR3 sequence (DNA): TGTGCCAGCAGTTTTCCGGGGGGAGCCTACGAGCAGTACTTC.

Ten or more counts support this clonotype. The chain uses TRBV20-1 and TRBJ1-6; a possible D gene is TRBD1 (6 bases). Per germline, CDR1 DFQATT and CDR2 SNEGSKA (reference sequence). The CDR3 is 15 residues long. Trimming pared 5 bases from V and 2 bases from J, leaving 13 bases between. As DNA, the CDR3 is TGCAGTGCTGGTCCCGGGGGGCCCTATAATTCACCCCTCCACTTT. Its protein product is CSAGPGGPYNSPLHF.

This clonotype was seen repeatedly, ten times or more. The chain uses TRBV28 and TRBJ2-3; D is unclear. V gave up 11 bases and J gave up 2 bases, with 14 bases separating them. There are 13 residues in the CDR3. The germline gives CDR1 MDHEN, CDR2 SYDVKM. CDR3 nucleotides: TGTGCCTCCACACGGCCACCCACAGATACGCAGTATTTT. The encoded protein is CASTRPPTDTQYF.

This clonotype was counted many times. This chain links TRBV5-1 with TRBJ2-6; no firm D call. There are 15 residues in the CDR3. The V gene's germline CDR1 is SGHRS and CDR2 YFSETQ. Trimming pared 0 bases from V and 0 bases from J, leaving 4 bases between. The CDR3 loop is CASSLGDSGANVLTF. The DNA of the CDR3 is TGCGCCAGCAGCTTGGGGGACTCTGGGGCCAACGTCCTGACTTTC.

The chain carries TRBV18 and TRBJ2-5, with D perhaps matching TRBD1 or TRBD2 (5 bases each). Germline values: CDR1 KGHSH, CDR2 LQKENI. Trimming stripped 2 bases from V and 4 bases from J, with 11 bases between. The CDR3 extends over 14 amino acids. The CDR3 sequence: CASSPVTEGETQYF. The CDR3 DNA reads TGTGCCAGCTCACCAGTGACAGAGGGAGAGACCCAGTACTTC.

In this sample, this clonotype turned up many times. The V gene is TRBV7-8, the J gene TRBJ2-1; D unclear. V was pared by 4 bases and J by 5 bases, with 12 bases between. The CDR3 contains 14 residues. Germline V gene data show CDR1 as SGHVS and CDR2 as FQNEAQ. The CDR3 region has the DNA TGTGCCAGCAGCTCGGGCTCTCCGGACAATGAGCAGTTCTTC. This encodes CASSSGSPDNEQFF.

Only a few counts were recorded for this clonotype. The CDR3 sequence is CATSARDRGYGYTF. The CDR3 region has the DNA TGTGCCACCAGTGCCCGGGACAGGGGCTATGGCTACACCTTC. The chain employs TRBV24-1 and TRBJ1-2, with TRBD1 matching over 10 bases. Germline V gene lookup returns CDR1 KGHDR and CDR2 SFDVKD. V gave up 5 bases and J gave up 4 bases; unmatched junction bases: 3. This CDR3 has 14 amino acids.

In its sample, this clonotype was seen a few times. The V gene is TRBV6-2 or TRBV6-3, the J gene TRBJ2-3; D ambiguous. Per the germline V gene, CDR1 is MNHEY and CDR2 is SVGEGT. The CDR3 consists of 15 residues. V gave up 6 bases and J gave up 0 bases, with 13 bases separating them. The CDR3 protein is CASSPWTLSTDTQYF. The CDR3 nucleotides read TGTGCCAGCAGCCCCTGGACCCTTAGCACAGATACGCAGTATTTT.

This clonotype appeared many times. The chain is built from TRBV7-2 and TRBJ2-2; D gene unclear. V dropped 5 bases and J dropped 3 bases, with 4 bases sitting between them. Germline V gene lookup returns CDR1 SGHTA and CDR2 FQGNSA. CDR3 length: 12 amino acids. CDR3 coding DNA: TGTGCCAGCAGCCCCGACACCGGGGAGCTGTTTTTT. Translating it yields CASSPDTGELFF.

Ten or more counts support this clonotype. This chain links TRBV20-1 with TRBJ1-1; D is unclear. The germline CDR1 and CDR2 sequences are DFQATT and SNEGSKA (reference sequence). Trimming cost V 0 bases and J 4 bases, with 12 bases left between them. This CDR3 spans 14 amino acids. DNA of the CDR3: TGCAGTGCTAGAGATTCTGGAGGGAGCACTGAAGCTTTCTTT. This gives the protein CSARDSGGSTEAFF.

This clonotype was seen many times. J is TRBJ2-5 and V is TRBV7-2, with 7 bases matching TRBD2. The CDR3 has 16 amino acids. J was trimmed by 5 bases and V by 0 bases; bases with no gene match: 9. Per the germline V gene, CDR1 is SGHTA and CDR2 is FQGNSA. CDR3 residues: CASSLARVGGYETQYF. DNA for the CDR3: TGTGCCAGCAGCTTAGCCAGAGTGGGGGGGTACGAGACCCAGTACTTC.

V gene TRBV12-3 or TRBV12-4 combines with J gene TRBJ2-6; D unresolved. Trimming removed 1 base from V and 0 bases from J, with 10 bases in between. The CDR3 has 17 amino acids. The CDR3 coding sequence is TGTGCCAGCAGTTTAGTAGCCATACTCTCTGGGGCCAACGTCCTGACTTTC. This codes for CASSLVAILSGANVLTF.

There are many counts of this clonotype. The chain joins TRBV11-3 to TRBJ2-1; 14 bases agree with TRBD2. Per the germline V gene, CDR1 is SGHNT and CDR2 is YENEEA. There are 13 residues in the CDR3. The V segment lost 5 bases and the J segment 12 bases; nucleotides outside the gene matches: 3. The CDR3, as DNA: TGTGCCAGCAGCCCTGGACTAGCGGGGGGGCAGTTCTTC. Translated, it gives CASSPGLAGGQFF.

This clonotype was detected ten times or more. The rearrangement joins TRBV28 to TRBJ2-7; 9 positions agree with TRBD1. This CDR3 contains 15 residues. Germline lookup yields CDR1 MDHEN and CDR2 SYDVKM. The V gene end was trimmed by 2 bases and the J gene end by 1 base; junction bases not matched to a gene: 3. The chain's CDR3 is CASSLGGTGSYEQYV. CDR3 coding DNA: TGTGCCAGCAGTTTAGGGGGGACAGGGTCCTACGAGCAGTACGTC.

The CDR3 region has the DNA TGTGCCAGCAGGGCCAACACCATATATTTT. It encodes CASRANTIYF. The chain couples TRBV2 to TRBJ1-3; no definite D call. This CDR3 region has 10 residues. The germline V gene encodes CDR1 SNHLY and CDR2 FYNNEI. Trimming took 6 bases from V and 7 from J, leaving 4 bases between them. The full variable domain, completed using reference TRBV2 and TRBJ1-3, is EPEVTQTPSHQVTQMGQEVILRCVPISNHLYFYWYRQILGQKVEFLVSFYNNEISEKSEIFDDQFSVERPDGSNFTLKIRSTKLEDSAMYFCASRANTIYFGEGSWLTVV.

In its sample, this clonotype was seen a few times. This chain joins TRBV2 and TRBJ2-5, with 11 bases lining up with TRBD1. The CDR3 has 15 residues. CDR1 and CDR2 (germline): SNHLY, FYNNEI. The V segment lost 5 bases and the J segment 4 bases; nucleotides outside the gene matches: 6. The CDR3 DNA reads TGTGCCAGCAGTTCCACCGGGACAGGGGGAGAGACCCAGTACTTC. This gives the protein CASSSTGTGGETQYF.

This clonotype was seen ten or more times. The chain's CDR3 is CASSFQRPTDTQYF. For the CDR3, the DNA is TGTGCCAGCAGTTTTCAAAGACCCACAGATACGCAGTATTTT. The chain joins TRBV28 to TRBJ2-3; D is undetermined. Per the germline V gene, CDR1 is MDHEN and CDR2 is SYDVKM. Trimming took off 3 bases at V and 2 bases at J, with 9 bases between the two ends. This CDR3 region has 14 residues.

The sample holds many counts of this clonotype. Here the CDR3 DNA reads TGTGCCAGCAGTTACTCGAGGGGGGCGGAGGCAGATACGCAGTATTTT. Protein product: CASSYSRGAEADTQYF. This sequence joins TRBV6-2 or TRBV6-3 and TRBJ2-3, with D perhaps assigned TRBD1 or TRBD2 (6 bases each). In germline, CDR1 is MNHEY, CDR2 SVGEGT. The V end lost 0 bases, the J end lost 4 bases, and 14 bases lay between the germline ends. The CDR3 spans 16 residues.

This clonotype was seen at least ten times. This chain joins TRBV7-2 and TRBJ2-5, with 8 bases aligning to TRBD2. Germline V gene data show CDR1 as SGHTA and CDR2 as FQGNSA. The CDR3 sequence is 15 residues long. The trim removed 4 bases at V and 7 bases at J, leaving 11 bases unmatched. The CDR3 nucleotides are TGTGCCAGCAGCTCCCGGGGGGGCGGGTCGGGGACCCAGTACTTC. It specifies CASSSRGGGSGTQYF.

This clonotype was counted a single time. Being one base from a much bigger clone, this may be a read error. The CDR3 nucleotides are TGTGCCAGCAGCGACGACAAGGGGGGGACAGAGACCCAGTACTTC. Amino acids: CASSDDKGGTETQYF. The J gene is TRBJ2-5, the V gene TRBV5-5; TRBD2 is a possible D gene (7 bases). The germline V and J ends were trimmed by 4 bases and 4 bases, with 17 bases remaining between them. This CDR3 comprises 15 residues. CDR1 SGHKS and CDR2 YYEKEE come from the germline V gene (reference sequence).

This clonotype was detected ten times or more. The rearrangement joins TRBV7-9 to TRBJ1-2; TRBD1 agrees at 7 bases. The CDR3 runs to 17 residues. V shed 1 base and J 0 bases; nucleotides not matched to a gene: 8. Germline V gene lookup returns CDR1 SEHNR and CDR2 FQNEAQ (reference sequence). CDR3 region: CASSLVGTATTNYGYTF. The CDR3 DNA reads TGTGCCAGCAGCTTAGTTGGGACAGCGACCACTAACTATGGCTACACCTTC.